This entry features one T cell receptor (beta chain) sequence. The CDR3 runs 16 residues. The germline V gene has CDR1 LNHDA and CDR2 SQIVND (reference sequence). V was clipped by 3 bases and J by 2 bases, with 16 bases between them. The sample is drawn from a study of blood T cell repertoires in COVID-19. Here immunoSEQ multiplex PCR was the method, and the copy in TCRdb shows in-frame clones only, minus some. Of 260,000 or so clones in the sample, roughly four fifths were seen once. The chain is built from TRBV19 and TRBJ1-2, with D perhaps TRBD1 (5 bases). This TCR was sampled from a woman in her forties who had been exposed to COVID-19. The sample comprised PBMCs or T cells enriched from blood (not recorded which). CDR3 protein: CASSIEAGLSNYGYTF. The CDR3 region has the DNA TGTGCCAGTAGTATCGAGGCAGGGCTCTCGAACTATGGCTACACCTTC. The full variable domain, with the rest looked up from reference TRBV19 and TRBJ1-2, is DGGITQSPKYLFRKEGQNVTLSCEQNLNHDAMYWYRQDPGQGLRLIYYSQIVNDFQKGDIAEGYSVSREKKESFPLTVTSAQKNPTAFYLCASSIEAGLSNYGYTFGSGTRLTVV.